This T cell receptor (beta chain) was retrieved from a study of cytomegalovirus exposure and HLA in healthy donors. The PCR was carried out with 60 Vbeta primers and 13 Jbeta primers. Assay: immunoSEQ multiplex PCR; the TCRdb copy retains only in-frame clones and omits some. Seen here are about 82,000 clones, approximately 74% observed once, and the top ten hold around 6.5%. For this clone: Antigen unknown.

Study-level findings and limits: A later analysis reportedly found fewer N-insertions in an Asian-associated ancestry cluster than the roughly 680-donor mean.

This CDR3 contains 18 residues. Germline CDR1 is SGHRS and CDR2 is YFSETQ. With 1 base clipped from V and 5 bases from J, the junction kept 13 bases outside the gene matches. The sequencing sample was made of PBMCs. This chain links TRBV5-1 with TRBJ2-3; 10 bases match TRBD1. This clonotype was obtained from a woman in her 50s in good health and CMV-seropositive. The CDR3: CASSLWSAGQGPGDTQYF. CDR3 in DNA: TGCGCCAGCAGCTTGTGGTCTGCGGGACAGGGGCCAGGAGATACGCAGTATTTT.